This entry is about one T cell receptor (beta chain). The antigen remains unidentified. The assay was immunoSEQ multiplex PCR, and TCRdb's table has in-frame clones only and misses some. Here the sample spans about 980,000 clones, over 60% being singletons. This specimen comes from a study of shared clonotypes between healthy human individuals. Study-wide findings and caveats: Donor scarcity curtailed the genetic and exposure-history diversity represented herein.

The CDR3 is 16 residues long. Germline V gene data show CDR1 as SGHNT and CDR2 as YYREEE (reference sequence). With V trimmed by 4 bases and J by 6 bases, 13 bases remained unmatched. The source material was memory CD4+ T cells sorted from blood. Subset denoted: CD45RA-negative fraction. The clonotype comes from a man aged 18 to 29 in good health. The chain has TRBV5-4 and TRBJ2-4; 7 bases line up with TRBD2. CDR3: CASSTRSGRGLNIQYF. CDR3 nucleotide sequence: TGTGCCAGCAGCACGAGGTCGGGGAGGGGATTAAACATTCAGTACTTC.